This is a list of T cell receptor beta chains from one sample in a study of neoadjuvant anti-PD-1 for oral cavity cancer. Here immunoSEQ multiplex PCR was the method, and the copy in TCRdb shows in-frame clones only, minus some. The sample includes 14,000 or so clones, 55% to 65% of them seen just once. Sequenced material: PBMCs, taken before nivolumab (anti-PD-1) treatment. The source of these receptors is a person aged 35 to 85 with oral cavity squamous cell carcinoma. Each CDR3 is given with its conserved first and last residue. Fields, in order: V gene, CDR3 protein.

V gene: TRBV5-5; CDR3 protein: CASSLSRVLGNTIYF
V gene: TRBV10-3; CDR3 protein: CAISEPITRLAGDTGELFF
V gene: TRBV18; CDR3 protein: CASSPPRRNYGYTF
V gene: TRBV10-2; CDR3 protein: CASTPERGNYNEQFF
V gene: TRBV10-3; CDR3 protein: CAISEKRISGTEANEQFF
V gene: TRBV5-1; CDR3 protein: CASSRTSGRGTIYF
V gene: TRBV29-1; CDR3 protein: CSVTPLARETQYF
V gene: TRBV28; CDR3 protein: CASSLWGGREKLFF
V gene: TRBV19; CDR3 protein: CASSEPGQGNTEAFF
V gene: TRBV7-9; CDR3 protein: CASSFQGGTEAFF
V gene: TRBV19; CDR3 protein: CASSPRGQGWRSYEQYF
V gene: TRBV11-2; CDR3 protein: CASSLRSGGVNNEQFF
V gene: TRBV6-5; CDR3 protein: CASSRQGYRGNTIYF
V gene: TRBV30; CDR3 protein: CAWSLLTGAFTDSPLHF
V gene: TRBV5-1; CDR3 protein: CASRREGSEQFF
V gene: TRBV11-2; CDR3 protein: CASSRPGSGMNTEAFF
V gene: TRBV2; CDR3 protein: CASSVQKETQYF
V gene: TRBV29-1; CDR3 protein: CSVEHRGQRETQYF
V gene: TRBV10-3; CDR3 protein: CAIRKGSNLRRIPYNEQFF
V gene: TRBV10-3; CDR3 protein: CAIAGPPGNTIYF
V gene: TRBV2; CDR3 protein: CASSGLGPLEKLFF
V gene: TRBV11-2; CDR3 protein: CASSLGGGTTGELFF
V gene: TRBV27; CDR3 protein: CASSPGTAHRGQPQHF
V gene: TRBV5-1; CDR3 protein: CASSLQGIGETQYF
V gene: TRBV27; CDR3 protein: CASSRGRVYGYTF
V gene: TRBV10-3; CDR3 protein: CAISRESSYEQYF
V gene: TRBV28; CDR3 protein: CASTRGGKQPQHF
V gene: TRBV7-9; CDR3 protein: CASSYDGNTIYF
V gene: TRBV7-9; CDR3 protein: CASSGTGGLFSEQYF
V gene: TRBV7-9; CDR3 protein: CASSSWTGGATEAFF
V gene: TRBV6-5; CDR3 protein: CASSYGVNQPQHF
V gene: TRBV4-1; CDR3 protein: CASSQMGSGSTDTQYF
V gene: TRBV4-2; CDR3 protein: CASSQAQSSPTGSDIQYF
V gene: TRBV19; CDR3 protein: CASRTGRRAEAFF
V gene: TRBV10-3; CDR3 protein: CAISEFANLNTEAFF
V gene: TRBV28; CDR3 protein: CASSFWGRGGNTIYF
V gene: TRBV11-1; CDR3 protein: CASSLATGRTEAFF
V gene: TRBV9; CDR3 protein: CASSVGTDGYTF
V gene: TRBV5-1; CDR3 protein: CASSRTGGLGGNTIYF
V gene: TRBV19; CDR3 protein: CASSPTTGRREQYF
V gene: TRBV11-2; CDR3 protein: CASTLHRDPGADTQYF
V gene: TRBV7-9; CDR3 protein: CASSQGLSLDTQYF
V gene: TRBV7-6; CDR3 protein: CASSPGLADNNEQFF
V gene: TRBV6-1; CDR3 protein: CASSEGRAYEQYF
V gene: TRBV9; CDR3 protein: CASSAGLADEQYF